One and the same sample provided the 22 T cell receptor beta chains below, sequenced in a study of shared clonotypes between healthy human individuals. Only in-frame clones appear in the TCRdb table, and some are missing; sequencing was by immunoSEQ multiplex PCR. The table lists approximately 440,000 clones, 60% to 80% of them singletons. The sequenced material came from PBMCs. The receptors were gathered from a woman aged 40 to 55 in good health. Some clones in this sample may be carry-over from other donors' samples.

V and J are TRBV5-1 and TRBJ2-3, with TRBD2 identical over 9 bases. The CDR3 is made up of 16 amino acids. J lost 2 bases, V lost 1 base, and 5 bases had no gene match. Looked up from germline, CDR1 is SGHRS and CDR2 is YFSETQ. CDR3 protein: CASSLLGGRDTDTQYF. The CDR3 bases are TGCGCCAGCAGCTTGCTGGGCGGGAGGGACACAGATACGCAGTATTTT.

The chain combines TRBV5-6 with TRBJ2-7; TRBD2 aligns across 8 bases. V lost 2 bases to trimming and J lost 5 bases; unmatched junction nucleotides: 6. Germline CDR1 reads SGHDT; CDR2 reads YYEEEE. The CDR3 has 14 amino acids. The CDR3 DNA reads TGTGCCAGCAGCTTAAGCGGGAGATTCCACGAGCAGTACTTC. It encodes CASSLSGRFHEQYF.

The rearrangement joins TRBV7-9 to TRBJ2-5, with TRBD2 matching over 7 bases. J gave up 6 bases and V 4 bases, and 14 bases lay outside the gene matches. Germline V gene sequence: CDR1 SEHNR, CDR2 FQNEAQ (reference sequence). CDR3 length: 16 amino acids. CDR3 nucleotides: TGTGCCAGCAGCTCTCAGGAGAGGGGAGGGAGACAGACCCAGTACTTC. Protein sequence: CASSSQERGGRQTQYF.

This clone was seen a handful of times. The rearrangement joins TRBV30 to TRBJ1-1; D not resolved. The V end lost 5 bases, the J end lost 7 bases, and 17 bases lay between the germline ends. From germline, CDR1 is GTSNPN and CDR2 SVGIG (reference sequence). The CDR3 spans 13 residues. CDR3 sequence: CAWASVSNGEAFF. The CDR3 DNA follows: TGTGCCTGGGCCTCCGTGTCAAATGGTGAAGCTTTCTTT.

This rearrangement joins TRBV5-1 to TRBJ2-5, with a weak D call TRBD1 (5 bases). From germline, CDR1 is SGHRS and CDR2 YFSETQ. Trimming removed 4 bases from V and 1 base from J, with 8 bases in between. CDR3 size: 13 residues. The CDR3 region has the DNA TGCGCCAGCAGCCTGACAGCCCAAGAGACCCAGTACTTC. Residues: CASSLTAQETQYF.

The chain is built from TRBV5-4 and TRBJ2-1; TRBD1 matches 9 bases. This CDR3 spans 14 amino acids. The germline V gene has CDR1 SGHNT and CDR2 YYREEE (reference sequence). V lost 4 bases, J lost 6 bases, and 5 bases stayed unmatched. The CDR3 loop reads CASSGTGSRNEQFF. CDR3 bases: TGTGCCAGCAGCGGGACAGGGAGCCGCAATGAGCAGTTCTTC.

The chain is built from TRBV28 and TRBJ2-2, with D possibly matching TRBD2 (6 bases). V shed 5 bases and J shed 1 base, with 17 bases lying between them. Germline assignment: CDR1 MDHEN and CDR2 SYDVKM. The length of the CDR3 is 17 residues. CDR3 amino acids: CASSTSPGLKNTGELFF. The CDR3 DNA reads TGTGCCAGCAGTACCTCCCCGGGACTGAAGAACACCGGGGAGCTGTTTTTT. Full variable domain (rest looked up from reference TRBV28 and TRBJ2-2): DVKVTQSSRYLVKRTGEKVFLECVQDMDHENMFWYRQDPGLGLRLIYFSYDVKMKEKGDIPEGYSVSREKKERFSLILESASTNQTSMYLCASSTSPGLKNTGELFFGEGSRLTVL.

The chain carries TRBV6-1 and TRBJ2-2; possible D gene TRBD2, 6 bases. Germline-derived CDR1 and CDR2 are MNHNS and SASEGT. V lost 4 bases, J lost 6 bases, and 18 bases lay in between. This CDR3 spans 16 amino acids. The CDR3 spells CASSGFPGESSGELFF. The CDR3 coding sequence is TGTGCCAGCAGTGGGTTCCCGGGAGAGTCGTCCGGGGAGCTGTTTTTT.

This clone showed up just a few times. CDR3 nucleotide sequence: TGTGCCAGCAGCGTAGACCCAGGTTTCCAAGAGACCCAGTACTTC. Translating it yields CASSVDPGFQETQYF. This chain uses TRBV9 with TRBJ2-5; D is unresolved. The CDR3 spans 15 residues. Trimming removed 0 bases from V and 1 base from J, with 10 bases in between. Per germline, CDR1 SGDLS and CDR2 YYNGEE.

The CDR3 is CASRRTGGPSYNEQFF. In DNA, the CDR3 is TGTGCCAGCAGAAGGACCGGGGGACCCTCCTACAATGAGCAGTTCTTC. V and J are TRBV5-4 and TRBJ2-1, with a tentative D call TRBD2 (6 bases). Per germline, CDR1 SGHNT and CDR2 YYREEE (reference sequence). This CDR3 has 16 amino acids. The V end was cut by 5 bases, the J end by 0 bases, with 15 bases between.

V and J are TRBV5-4 and TRBJ2-7; D perhaps matches TRBD1 (5 bases). The CDR3 length is 11 residues. The V gene's germline CDR1 is SGHNT and CDR2 YYREEE (reference sequence). Trimming pared 9 bases from V and 4 bases from J, leaving 11 bases between. For the CDR3, the DNA is TGTGCCATGAGTAGGGGTTACGAGCAGTACTTC. This translates into CAMSRGYEQYF.

The V call is TRBV5-1, the J call TRBJ2-1; D might be TRBD2 (5 bases). CDR1 is SGHRS and CDR2 is YFSETQ in the germline V gene. Trimming removed 6 bases from V and 7 bases from J, with 20 bases in between. The CDR3 is 15 amino acids. The CDR3 region is CASTRAGGQGNEQFF. CDR3 DNA sequence: TGCGCCAGCACCCGGGCGGGCGGCCAAGGGAATGAGCAGTTCTTC.

The chain links TRBV9 to TRBJ2-3; 8 bases are shared with TRBD2. V dropped 0 bases and J dropped 4; count of bases not matched to a gene: 7. This CDR3 region has 16 residues. Germline CDR1 SGDLS, CDR2 YYNGEE. The CDR3: CASSVVGGLAADTQYF. The CDR3 DNA reads TGTGCCAGCAGCGTAGTAGGAGGACTAGCTGCAGATACGCAGTATTTT.

J is TRBJ1-1 and V is TRBV28; possibly TRBD1 for D (6 bases). The CDR3 is 14 residues long. The germline V gene has CDR1 MDHEN and CDR2 SYDVKM. V was trimmed by 6 bases and J by 1 base, leaving 12 bases between them. This CDR3 reads CASRMTQGNTEAFF. In DNA form, the CDR3 reads TGTGCCAGCAGGATGACACAGGGGAACACTGAAGCTTTCTTT.

V is TRBV2 and J is TRBJ2-4, with 10 bases lining up with TRBD1. The germline V gene has CDR1 SNHLY and CDR2 FYNNEI. The CDR3 spans 14 residues. The V segment lost 7 bases and the J segment 9 bases; nucleotides outside the gene matches: 9. Written as DNA, the CDR3 is TGTGCCAGCATCGACTCCCGGACAGGGGGCATTCAGTACTTC. The encoded protein is CASIDSRTGGIQYF.

Remarks on this clone: A far bigger clonotype differs at one base, so this is likely a read error. The V call is TRBV7-2, the J call TRBJ2-3, with 14 bases fitting TRBD2. Germline V gene lookup returns CDR1 SGHTA and CDR2 FQGNSA. The CDR3 contains 19 residues. The CDR3 nucleotides are TGTGCCAGCAGCTCTCCCGGGACTAGCGGGAGACGAAGCACAGGTACGCAGTATTTT. Protein: CASSSPGTSGRRSTGTQYF.

V is TRBV5-4 and J is TRBJ1-4, with D tentatively TRBD1 (5 bases). Trimming removed 3 bases at V and 4 bases at J, with 10 bases between. Looked up from germline, CDR1 is SGHNT and CDR2 is YYREEE (reference sequence). There are 14 residues in the CDR3. The CDR3 reads CASSSDSYNEKLFF. CDR3 nucleotides: TGTGCCAGCAGCTCTGACAGCTATAATGAAAAACTGTTTTTT.

In this sample, this clone turned up many times. This chain joins TRBV10-2 and TRBJ1-1; TRBD1 might be the D (5 bases). Germline CDR1 WSHSY, CDR2 SAAADI. This CDR3 has 15 residues. Trimming removed 11 bases from V and 6 bases from J, with 25 bases in between. Here the CDR3 reads CASGEADRRGPEAFF. The DNA for the CDR3 is TGCGCCTCGGGGGAGGCGGACCGTCGGGGTCCTGAAGCTTTCTTT.

A remark on this clone: This likely traces to a read error, being one base from a far larger clone. The same CDR3 is also encoded by other DNA sequences in this sample. This chain links TRBV30 with TRBJ2-5, with 13 nucleotides matching TRBD2. Per the germline V gene, CDR1 is GTSNPN and CDR2 is SVGIG (reference sequence). The length of the CDR3 is 14 residues. This CDR3 is CAWTSGSFQETQYF. CDR3 DNA: TGTGCTTGGACTAGCGGGAGCTTTCAGGAGACCCAGTACTTC.

This sequence joins TRBV2 and TRBJ2-5; 11 nucleotides line up with TRBD2. The V segment lost 8 bases and the J segment 2 bases; nucleotides outside the gene matches: 4. The CDR3 has 14 residues. Germline assignment: CDR1 SNHLY and CDR2 FYNNEI. CDR3 region: CASLGTSGQETQYF. The CDR3, as DNA: TGTGCCAGCCTCGGGACTAGCGGACAAGAGACCCAGTACTTC.

This chain uses TRBV28 with TRBJ2-5, with D possibly matching TRBD1 (6 bases). The CDR3 is 13 residues long. The ends were cut back, 6 bases at V and 4 bases at J, with 12 bases in the middle. Germline CDR1 reads MDHEN; CDR2 reads SYDVKM. CDR3 amino acids: CASSLQGSETQYF. In nucleotides, the CDR3 is TGTGCCAGCAGCCTACAGGGATCAGAGACCCAGTACTTC. The full variable domain, in which reference TRBV28 and TRBJ2-5 provide the parts outside the CDR3, is DVKVTQSSRYLVKRTGEKVFLECVQDMDHENMFWYRQDPGLGLRLIYFSYDVKMKEKGDIPEGYSVSREKKERFSLILESASTNQTSMYLCASSLQGSETQYFGPGTRLLVL.

The CDR3 nucleotides read TGTGCCAGTAACCAGGGTATATCCTCCTACGAGCAGTACTTC. Translation gives CASNQGISSYEQYF. The chain carries TRBV19 and TRBJ2-7; D may be TRBD1 (5 bases). The CDR3 sequence is 14 residues long. V was cut by 7 bases and J by 0 bases, with 13 bases left in between. Germline CDR1 reads LNHDA; CDR2 reads SQIVND (reference sequence).